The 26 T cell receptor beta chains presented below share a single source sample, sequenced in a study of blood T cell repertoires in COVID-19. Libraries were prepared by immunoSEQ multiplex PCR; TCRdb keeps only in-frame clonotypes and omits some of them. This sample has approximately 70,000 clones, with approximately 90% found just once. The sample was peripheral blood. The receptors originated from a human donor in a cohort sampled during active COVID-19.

CDR3: CAWSTLGGGTEAFF. The CDR3 DNA sequence: TGTGCCTGGAGTACCCTCGGCGGGGGCACTGAAGCTTTCTTT. The V call is TRBV30, the J call TRBJ1-1, with D maybe TRBD1 (5 bases). This CDR3 contains 14 residues. Germline V lookup: CDR1 GTSNPN, CDR2 SVGIG (reference sequence). The V and J ends lost 2 bases and 4 bases respectively, with 14 bases between them. Together with reference TRBV30 and TRBJ1-1, the CDR3 gives the full variable domain: SQTIHQWPATLVQPVGSPLSLECTVEGTSNPNLYWYRQAAGRGLQLLFYSVGIGQISSEVPQNLSASRPQDRQFILSSKKLLLSDSGFYLCAWSTLGGGTEAFFGQGTRLTVV.

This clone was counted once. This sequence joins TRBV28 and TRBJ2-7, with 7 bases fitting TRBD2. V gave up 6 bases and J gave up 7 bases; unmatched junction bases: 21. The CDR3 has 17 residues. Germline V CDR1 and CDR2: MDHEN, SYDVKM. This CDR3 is CASSDSIIAGRGTEQYF. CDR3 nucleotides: TGTGCCAGCAGCGACTCGATAATAGCGGGTCGAGGTACGGAGCAGTACTTC. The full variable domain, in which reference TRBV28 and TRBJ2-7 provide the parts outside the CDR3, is DVKVTQSSRYLVKRTGEKVFLECVQDMDHENMFWYRQDPGLGLRLIYFSYDVKMKEKGDIPEGYSVSREKKERFSLILESASTNQTSMYLCASSDSIIAGRGTEQYFGPGTRLTVT.

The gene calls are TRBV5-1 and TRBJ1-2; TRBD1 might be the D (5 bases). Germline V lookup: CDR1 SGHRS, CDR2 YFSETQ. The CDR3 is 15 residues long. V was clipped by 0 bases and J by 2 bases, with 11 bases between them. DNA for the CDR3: TGCGCCAGCAGCTTGGGGCCAGGGTCGAACTATGGCTACACCTTC. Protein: CASSLGPGSNYGYTF. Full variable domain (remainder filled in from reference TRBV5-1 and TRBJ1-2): KAGVTQTPRYLIKTRGQQVTLSCSPISGHRSVSWYQQTPGQGLQFLFEYFSETQRNKGNFPGRFSGRQFSNSRSEMNVSTLELGDSALYLCASSLGPGSNYGYTFGSGTRLTVV.

CDR3 DNA sequence: TGTGCCAGCAGCCCGGACAGCTACGGGGCCAACGTCCTGACTTTC. It specifies CASSPDSYGANVLTF. The rearrangement uses TRBV11-1 and TRBJ2-6; the D gene is possibly TRBD1 (6 bases). The CDR3 totals 15 residues. Trimming removed 5 bases from V and 4 bases from J, with 12 bases in between. The germline V gene has CDR1 SGHAT and CDR2 FQDESV (reference sequence).

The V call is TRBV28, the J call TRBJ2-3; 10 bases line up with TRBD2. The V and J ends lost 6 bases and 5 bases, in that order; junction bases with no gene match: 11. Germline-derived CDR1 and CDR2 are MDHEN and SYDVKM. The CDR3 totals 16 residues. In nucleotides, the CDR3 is TGTGCCAGCAGCCATCAGCGGGGGGGCCTAGGAGATACGCAGTATTTT. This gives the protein CASSHQRGGLGDTQYF.

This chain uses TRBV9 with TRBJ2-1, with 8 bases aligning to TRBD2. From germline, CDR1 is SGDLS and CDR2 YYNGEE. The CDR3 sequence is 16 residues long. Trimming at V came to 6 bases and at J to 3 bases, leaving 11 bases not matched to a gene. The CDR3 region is CASTRAGEANYNEQFF. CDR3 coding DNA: TGTGCCAGCACCAGAGCGGGGGAGGCCAACTACAATGAGCAGTTCTTC.

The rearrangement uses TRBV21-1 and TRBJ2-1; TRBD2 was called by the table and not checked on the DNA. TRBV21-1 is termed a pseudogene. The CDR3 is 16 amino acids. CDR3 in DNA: TGTGCCAGCAGCAAGGGGACTAGCGGGGGGTCAAATGAGCAGTTCTTC. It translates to CASSKGTSGGSNEQFF.

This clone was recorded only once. The CDR3: CASSSLILAGVSDTQYF. CDR3 nucleotide sequence: TGCGCCAGCAGCTCCTTAATATTAGCGGGAGTATCAGATACGCAGTATTTT. This rearrangement joins TRBV5-1 to TRBJ2-3; 9 positions agree with TRBD2. With V trimmed by 3 bases and J by 4 bases, 12 bases remained unmatched. The length of the CDR3 is 17 residues. Germline lookup yields CDR1 SGHRS and CDR2 YFSETQ.

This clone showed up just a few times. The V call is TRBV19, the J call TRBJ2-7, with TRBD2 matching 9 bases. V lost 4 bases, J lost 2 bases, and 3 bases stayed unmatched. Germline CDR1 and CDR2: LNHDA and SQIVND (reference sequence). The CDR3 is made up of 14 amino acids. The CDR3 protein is CASSSVAGAYEQYF. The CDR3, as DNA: TGTGCCAGTAGTAGTGTAGCGGGAGCCTACGAGCAGTACTTC.

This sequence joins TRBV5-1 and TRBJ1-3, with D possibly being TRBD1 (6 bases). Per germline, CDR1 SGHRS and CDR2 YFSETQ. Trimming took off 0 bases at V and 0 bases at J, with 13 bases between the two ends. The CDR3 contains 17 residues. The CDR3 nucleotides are TGCGCCAGCAGCTTGGATACAGGGAGAGGCTCTGGAAACACCATATATTTT. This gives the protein CASSLDTGRGSGNTIYF.

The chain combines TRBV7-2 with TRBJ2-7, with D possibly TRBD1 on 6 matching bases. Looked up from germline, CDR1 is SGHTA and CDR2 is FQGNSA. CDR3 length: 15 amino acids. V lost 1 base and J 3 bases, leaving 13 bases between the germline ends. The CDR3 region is CASSLGAQGRYEQYF. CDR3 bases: TGTGCCAGCAGCTTAGGTGCGCAGGGGCGCTACGAGCAGTACTTC.

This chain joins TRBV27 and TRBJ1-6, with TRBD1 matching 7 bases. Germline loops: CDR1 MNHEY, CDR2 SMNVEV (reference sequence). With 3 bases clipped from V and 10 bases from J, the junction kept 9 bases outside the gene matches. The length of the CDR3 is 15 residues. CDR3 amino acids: CASSLTGTKGSPLHF. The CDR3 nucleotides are TGTGCCAGCAGTTTGACAGGGACAAAGGGGTCACCCCTCCACTTT.

This CDR3 reads CASGLALASTGELFF. The CDR3 coding sequence is TGTGCTAGTGGTTTGGCATTAGCCTCCACCGGGGAGCTGTTTTTT. The chain links TRBV12-5 to TRBJ2-2; D not certain. Trimming took off 1 base at V and 4 bases at J, with 10 bases between the two ends. The CDR3 runs to 15 residues. CDR1 LGHNT and CDR2 FRNRAP come from the germline V gene.

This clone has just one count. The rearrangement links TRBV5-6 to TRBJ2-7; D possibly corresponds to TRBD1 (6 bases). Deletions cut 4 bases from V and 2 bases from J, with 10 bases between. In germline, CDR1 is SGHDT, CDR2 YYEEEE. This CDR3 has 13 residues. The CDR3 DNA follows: TGTGCCAGCAGCCCCAGGGGTCCCTACGAGCAGTACTTC. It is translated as CASSPRGPYEQYF.

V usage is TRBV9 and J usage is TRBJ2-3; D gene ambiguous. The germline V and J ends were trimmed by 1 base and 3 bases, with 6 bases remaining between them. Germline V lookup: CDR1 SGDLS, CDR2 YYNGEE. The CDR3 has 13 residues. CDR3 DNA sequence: TGTGCCAGCAGCGTAACATTTACAGATACGCAGTATTTT. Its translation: CASSVTFTDTQYF.

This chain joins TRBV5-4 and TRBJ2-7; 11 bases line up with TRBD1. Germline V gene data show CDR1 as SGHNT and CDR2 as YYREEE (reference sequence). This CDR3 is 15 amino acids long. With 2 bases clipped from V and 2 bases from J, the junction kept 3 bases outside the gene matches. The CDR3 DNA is TGTGCCAGCAGCTTACCGGGACAGGGGGCCTACGAGCAGTACTTC. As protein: CASSLPGQGAYEQYF.

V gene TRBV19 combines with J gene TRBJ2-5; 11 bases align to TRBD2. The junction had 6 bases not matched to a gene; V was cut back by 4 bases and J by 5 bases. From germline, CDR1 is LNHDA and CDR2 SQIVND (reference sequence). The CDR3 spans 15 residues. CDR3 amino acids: CASSNLAGGGETQYF. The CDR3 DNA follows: TGTGCCAGTAGTAACTTAGCGGGAGGGGGGGAGACCCAGTACTTC.

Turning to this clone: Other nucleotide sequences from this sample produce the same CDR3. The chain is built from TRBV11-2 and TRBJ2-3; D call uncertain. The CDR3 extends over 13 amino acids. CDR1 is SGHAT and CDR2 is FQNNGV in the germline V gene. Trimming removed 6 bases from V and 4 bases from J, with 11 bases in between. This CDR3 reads CASSHNPADTQYF. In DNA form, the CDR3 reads TGTGCCAGCAGTCACAACCCCGCAGATACGCAGTATTTT.

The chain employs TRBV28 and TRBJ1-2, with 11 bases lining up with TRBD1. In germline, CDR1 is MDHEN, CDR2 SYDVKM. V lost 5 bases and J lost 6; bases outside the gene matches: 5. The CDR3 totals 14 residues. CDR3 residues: CASSTGQGVHGYTF. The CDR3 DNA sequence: TGTGCCAGCAGTACGGGACAGGGGGTTCATGGCTACACCTTC.

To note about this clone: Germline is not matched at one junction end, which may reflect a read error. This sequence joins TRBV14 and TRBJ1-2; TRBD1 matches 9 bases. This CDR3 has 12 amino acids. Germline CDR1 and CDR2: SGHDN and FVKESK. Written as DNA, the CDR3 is TGTGCCAGCAGCCAAGATTGGGACAGGGTAGCCTTC. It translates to CASSQDWDRVAF.

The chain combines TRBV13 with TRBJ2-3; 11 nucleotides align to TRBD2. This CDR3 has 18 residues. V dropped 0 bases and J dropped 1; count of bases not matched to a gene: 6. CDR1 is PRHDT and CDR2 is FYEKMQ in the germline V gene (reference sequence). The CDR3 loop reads CASSLGPLTSGGTDTQYF. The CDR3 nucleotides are TGTGCCAGCAGCTTAGGCCCCCTGACTAGCGGGGGCACAGATACGCAGTATTTT. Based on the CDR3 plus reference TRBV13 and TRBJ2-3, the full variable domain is AAGVIQSPRHLIKEKRETATLKCYPIPRHDTVYWYQQGPGQDPQFLISFYEKMQSDKGSIPDRFSAQQFSDYHSELNMSSLELGDSALYFCASSLGPLTSGGTDTQYFGPGTRLTVL.

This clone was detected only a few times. The CDR3 DNA reads TGTGCCATCAGTGAATCGTACAATGAGCAGTTCTTC. It codes for CAISESYNEQFF. The gene calls are TRBV10-3 and TRBJ2-1; D not resolved. The CDR3 has 12 amino acids. CDR1 is ENHRY and CDR2 is SYGVKD in the germline V gene. V was trimmed by 3 bases and J by 4 bases, leaving 4 bases between them.

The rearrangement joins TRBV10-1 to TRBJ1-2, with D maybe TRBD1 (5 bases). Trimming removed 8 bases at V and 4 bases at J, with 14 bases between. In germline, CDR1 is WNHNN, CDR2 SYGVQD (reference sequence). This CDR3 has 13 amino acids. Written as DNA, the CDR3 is TGCGCCAGCCCCAGGGTATTTGGCTATGGCTACACCTTC. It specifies CASPRVFGYGYTF.

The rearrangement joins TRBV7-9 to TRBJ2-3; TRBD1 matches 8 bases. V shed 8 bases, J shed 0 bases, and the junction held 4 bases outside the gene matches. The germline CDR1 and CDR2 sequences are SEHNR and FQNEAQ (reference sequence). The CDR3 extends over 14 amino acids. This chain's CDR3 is CASHRQGSTDTQYF. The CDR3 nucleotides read TGTGCCAGCCACCGACAGGGGAGCACAGATACGCAGTATTTT. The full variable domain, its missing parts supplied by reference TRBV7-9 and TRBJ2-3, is DTGVSQNPRHKITKRGQNVTFRCDPISEHNRLYWYRQTLGQGPEFLTYFQNEAQLEKSRLLSDRFSAERPKGSFSTLEIQRTEQGDSAMYLCASHRQGSTDTQYFGPGTRLTVL.

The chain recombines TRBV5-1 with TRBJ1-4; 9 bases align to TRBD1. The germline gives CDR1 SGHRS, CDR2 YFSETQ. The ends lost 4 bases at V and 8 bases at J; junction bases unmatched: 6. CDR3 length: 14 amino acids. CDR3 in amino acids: CASSPGTGWEKLFF. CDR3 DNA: TGCGCCAGCAGCCCAGGGACAGGGTGGGAAAAACTGTTTTTT.

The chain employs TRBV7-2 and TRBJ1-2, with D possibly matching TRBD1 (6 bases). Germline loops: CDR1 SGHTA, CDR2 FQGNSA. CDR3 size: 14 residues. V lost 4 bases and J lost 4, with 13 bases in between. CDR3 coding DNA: TGTGCCAGCAGCTCCCGGACAGCCATCTATGGCTACACCTTC. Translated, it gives CASSSRTAIYGYTF. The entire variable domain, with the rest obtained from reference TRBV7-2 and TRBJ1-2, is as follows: GAGVSQSPSNKVTEKGKDVELRCDPISGHTALYWYRQSLGQGLEFLIYFQGNSAPDKSGLPSDRFSAERTGGSVSTLTIQRTQQEDSAVYLCASSSRTAIYGYTFGSGTRLTVV.